Listed here are 12 T cell receptor beta chains from one sample, sequenced in a study of blood T cell repertoires in COVID-19. TCRdb keeps only in-frame clones here, not all; method: immunoSEQ multiplex PCR. The sample consists of roughly 290,000 clones, roughly 89% of them appearing once. Sequencing was performed on PBMCs or T cells enriched from blood (not recorded which). These receptors all stem from a woman aged 18 to 35 with acute COVID-19.

J is TRBJ2-7 and V is TRBV6-5, with 10 bases fitting TRBD1. The CDR3 sequence is 14 residues long. The germline V gene has CDR1 MNHEY and CDR2 SVGAGI. V gave up 6 bases and J gave up 4 bases; unmatched junction bases: 6. Here the CDR3 reads CASRFRDRGYEQYF. DNA of the CDR3: TGTGCCAGCAGGTTCCGGGACAGGGGTTACGAGCAGTACTTC.

The gene calls are TRBV5-4 and TRBJ1-2; 8 nucleotides match TRBD1. This CDR3 contains 14 residues. Per germline, CDR1 SGHNT and CDR2 YYREEE (reference sequence). V shed 5 bases and J 1 base; nucleotides not matched to a gene: 4. The CDR3 nucleotides are TGTGCCAGCAGTTCTGGACAGGGTAACTATGGCTACACCTTC. It translates to CASSSGQGNYGYTF.

V gene TRBV27 combines with J gene TRBJ2-1; tentatively, D is TRBD2 (5 bases). The CDR3 runs 14 residues. Trimming shortened V by 6 bases and J by 8 bases, and 17 bases separated the two germline ends. The germline V gene has CDR1 MNHEY and CDR2 SMNVEV (reference sequence). The CDR3 is CASRGPEAVDEQFF. The DNA of the CDR3 is TGTGCCAGCAGGGGCCCCGAAGCGGTGGATGAGCAGTTCTTC.

The J gene is TRBJ2-1, the V gene TRBV9; 10 nucleotides align to TRBD2. There are 18 residues in the CDR3. Trimming removed 2 bases from V and 8 bases from J; junction bases left unmatched: 16. The V gene's germline CDR1 is SGDLS and CDR2 YYNGEE. Written as DNA, the CDR3 is TGTGCCAGCAGCGTCCGCGGCCCCCTAGCGGGAGTCAGGGATGAGCAGTTCTTC. Amino acids: CASSVRGPLAGVRDEQFF.

This clone showed up just once. The rearrangement joins TRBV7-9 to TRBJ2-1; 13 bases line up with TRBD2. Germline CDR1 SEHNR, CDR2 FQNEAQ (reference sequence). V shed 6 bases, J shed 7 bases, and the junction held 9 bases outside the gene matches. This CDR3 is built from 16 residues. The CDR3 DNA reads as TGTGCCAGCAGTGGAACGGGACTAGCGGGGAAGAATGAGCAGTTCTTC. Encoded protein: CASSGTGLAGKNEQFF.

The V and J genes are TRBV18 and TRBJ1-5; a weak D match, TRBD1 (5 bases). The germline V and J ends were trimmed by 3 bases and 9 bases, with 15 bases remaining between them. Germline V lookup: CDR1 KGHSH, CDR2 LQKENI. There are 14 residues in the CDR3. The DNA for the CDR3 is TGTGCCAGCTCACCTTCAGGGATCTCAGGGCCCCAGCATTTT. Its translation is CASSPSGISGPQHF.

The V and J genes are TRBV10-3 and TRBJ2-3; 10 nucleotides match TRBD2. This CDR3 spans 15 amino acids. Trimming removed 6 bases from V and 1 base from J; junction bases left unmatched: 4. Germline CDR1 ENHRY, CDR2 SYGVKD. The CDR3 sequence: CAIRSGTSGTDTQYF. The DNA for the CDR3 is TGTGCCATCAGGTCCGGGACTAGCGGCACAGATACGCAGTATTTT.

This chain links TRBV6-6 with TRBJ1-1, with TRBD1 as a possible D gene (5 bases). CDR1 and CDR2 from the germline V gene are MNHNY and SVGAGI (reference sequence). V lost 4 bases and J lost 1, with 7 bases in between. The CDR3 consists of 13 residues. The CDR3 DNA reads as TGTGCCAGCAGTTCGACAGAGAACACTGAAGCTTTCTTT. Translated, it gives CASSSTENTEAFF.

The chain uses TRBV29-1 and TRBJ2-3; possible D gene TRBD1, 5 bases. The CDR3 is made up of 14 amino acids. The V end was cut by 1 base, the J end by 2 bases, with 10 bases between. Germline V gene data show CDR1 as SQVTM and CDR2 as ANQGSEA. The CDR3 is CSVEGQRDTDTQYF. CDR3 nucleotides: TGCAGCGTTGAAGGACAGCGAGACACAGATACGCAGTATTTT.

The chain carries TRBV6-2 or TRBV6-3 and TRBJ2-1, with 9 bases fitting TRBD2. V lost 6 bases, J lost 7 bases, and 10 bases stayed unmatched. The CDR3 is 15 amino acids. The germline V gene has CDR1 MNHEY and CDR2 SVGEGT. The DNA of the CDR3 is TGTGCCAGCAGCCCGGGTCTAGCGGGAAGTAATGAGCAGTTCTTC. Amino acid sequence: CASSPGLAGSNEQFF.

Ten or more counts support this clone. The CDR3 coding sequence is TGTGCCAGCAGTTACGGTCAGGGATGGACCGGGGAGCTGTTTTTT. It specifies CASSYGQGWTGELFF. This rearrangement joins TRBV6-6 to TRBJ2-2, with D perhaps matching TRBD1 (5 bases). This CDR3 comprises 15 residues. Germline lookup yields CDR1 MNHNY and CDR2 SVGAGI (reference sequence). Trimming removed 2 bases from V and 5 bases from J, with 12 bases in between.

The rearrangement uses TRBV7-2 and TRBJ2-1, with TRBD2 matching 9 bases. The CDR3 runs 16 residues. CDR1 is SGHTA and CDR2 is FQGNSA in the germline V gene. With V trimmed by 1 base and J by 5 bases, 6 bases remained unmatched. CDR3: CASSLVWLAGNNEQFF. The CDR3 DNA is TGTGCCAGCAGCTTAGTATGGCTAGCGGGAAACAATGAGCAGTTCTTC.